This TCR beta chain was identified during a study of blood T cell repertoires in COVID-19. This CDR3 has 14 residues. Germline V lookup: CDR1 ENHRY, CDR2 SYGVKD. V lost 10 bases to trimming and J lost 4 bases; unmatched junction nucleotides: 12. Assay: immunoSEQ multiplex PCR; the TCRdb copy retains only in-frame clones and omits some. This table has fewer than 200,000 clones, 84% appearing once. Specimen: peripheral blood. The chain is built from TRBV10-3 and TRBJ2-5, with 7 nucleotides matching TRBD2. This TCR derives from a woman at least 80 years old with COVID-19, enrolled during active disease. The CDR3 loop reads CATVAGTGGETQYF. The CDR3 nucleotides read TGTGCCACCGTAGCGGGTACTGGGGGAGAGACCCAGTACTTC.